This T cell receptor (beta chain) derives from a study of cytomegalovirus exposure and HLA in healthy donors. Study observations and caveats: Earlier results showed most TCR beta V segments being productive about 90% or about 30% of the time.

On this clone: Antigen: not known.

The donors were healthy bone marrow donors. This PCR relied on a set of 60 Vbeta primers and 13 Jbeta primers. Sequencing was performed with immunoSEQ multiplex PCR; in TCRdb, only in-frame clones are kept and a portion is missing. This table holds 200,000 to 250,000 clones, approximately 88% found once. The germline V and J ends were trimmed by 2 bases and 9 bases, with 10 bases remaining between them. The CDR3 consists of 13 residues. Per germline, CDR1 LNHDA and CDR2 SQIVND (reference sequence). The J gene is TRBJ2-2, the V gene TRBV19, with a tentative D call TRBD2 (5 bases). The TCR sequence derives from a boy aged 2 to 9 in good health and CMV-seronegative. The sample was PBMCs. The CDR3 DNA reads TGTGCCAGTAGTATATCTAGCCAGTGGGAGCTGTTTTTT. Translated, it gives CASSISSQWELFF.